The sequence of this T cell receptor beta chain was determined in a study of shared T cell receptors in the human thymus. Libraries were prepared by immunoSEQ multiplex PCR; TCRdb keeps only in-frame clonotypes and omits some of them. Of hundreds of thousands of clones listed, roughly 90% are singletons. This CDR3 contains 17 residues. Germline CDR1 reads SGHTA; CDR2 reads FQGTGA. Trimming shortened V by 1 base and J by 0 bases, and 16 bases separated the two germline ends. These data were also filed under a second study, of human thymus T cells. Per that study: Among the donors, all were healthy Finnish infants having corrective surgery for congenital heart defects. From resections taken during corrective heart surgery, the thymus tissue was obtained. Gene usage (both V and J) appeared biased in thymic and blood repertoires. Related research reported highly overlapping thymic repertoires among unrelated individuals.

The sample consisted of thymocytes. This sequence was found in a boy under two years old with a congenital heart defect. This chain joins TRBV7-3 and TRBJ2-7; D might be TRBD2 (7 bases). CDR3: CASSLSGGGESSYEQYF. The CDR3, as DNA: TGTGCCAGCAGCTTAAGCGGCGGGGGCGAAAGCTCCTACGAGCAGTACTTC.